Described below is a single T cell receptor (beta chain) sequence and its context. Antigen: not known. The sample comes from a study of OX40 agonist ivuxolimab in advanced cancers. V lost 7 bases and J 6 bases, leaving 15 bases between the germline ends. The V gene's germline CDR1 is ENHRY and CDR2 SYGVKD. The CDR3 is 14 amino acids. Sequencing was performed with immunoSEQ multiplex PCR; in TCRdb, only in-frame clones are kept and a portion is missing. Of about 64,000 clones listed, 70% to 90% are singletons. The study's findings and limits: There was clonal expansion of CD4+ and CD8+ blood T cells by week 6 at 0.1 to 3.0 mg/kg. Some of the lowest clonal expansion was seen in partial responders at 0.1-3.0 mg/kg.

The sequencing here drew on CD4+ or CD8+ T cells sorted from blood, taken in a trial of the OX40 agonist ivuxolimab. The source is an adult with an advanced solid tumor such as melanoma, head and neck, liver or kidney cancer. The rearrangement joins TRBV10-3 to TRBJ1-4, with TRBD1 as a possible D gene (5 bases). The CDR3 loop reads CAIKDSPRDEKLFF. CDR3 nucleotides: TGTGCCATCAAAGACAGCCCTCGGGATGAAAAACTGTTTTTT.